Listed here are 3 T cell receptor beta chains from one sample, sequenced in a study of blood T cell repertoires in COVID-19. Generated by immunoSEQ multiplex PCR, the TCRdb table keeps only in-frame clones and is missing some. The profile shows about 88,000 clones, 88% of them singletons. Specimen: peripheral blood. The receptors originated from a woman aged 80 or over with acute or convalescent COVID-19.

The chain is built from TRBV6-5 and TRBJ1-2; TRBD1 aligns across 7 bases. CDR3 length: 14 amino acids. CDR1 and CDR2 (germline): MNHEY, SVGAGI. J lost 7 bases, V lost 6 bases, and 11 bases had no gene match. CDR3 residues: CASRFRGQRSGYTF. The DNA for the CDR3 is TGTGCCAGCAGATTCCGGGGACAGCGAAGTGGCTACACCTTC.

The chain joins TRBV2 to TRBJ1-5; possibly TRBD1 for D (6 bases). V lost 8 bases and J lost 0, with 17 bases in between. The germline CDR1 and CDR2 sequences are SNHLY and FYNNEI. The CDR3 sequence is 16 residues long. The CDR3 spells CASRRGGGISNQPQHF. The DNA of the CDR3 is TGTGCCAGCCGCAGGGGTGGCGGCATTAGCAATCAGCCCCAGCATTTT.

This sequence joins TRBV24-1 and TRBJ2-3; D is uncertain. The CDR3 length is 13 residues. The V gene lost 9 bases and the J gene lost 2 bases, with 11 bases spanning the gap. Per the germline V gene, CDR1 is KGHDR and CDR2 is SFDVKD. The CDR3 DNA follows: TGTGCCACCGGCCACCCCAACACAGATACGCAGTATTTT. This translates into CATGHPNTDTQYF.